The source of this T cell receptor beta chain is a study of T cells expressing NK-cell markers. Study summary: With respect to HCMV, most of the eight sequenced donors were seropositive, and one was seronegative.

With UMIs, 5'RACE template switching was used to make TCR beta cDNA. TCRdb reprocessed the 5' RACE reads and keeps a single row for each CDR3 protein, giving no DNA. The sample is made up of some 390,000 distinct CDR3 sequences, and the top ten hold about 10% of it. The CDR3 totals 13 residues. Germline V gives CDR1 SGHRS, CDR2 YFSETQ. Sequencing was carried out using blood T cells: a sorted CD56 or NKG2C T cell subset, CD4+ or CD8+ T cells, or bulk PBMC T cells (not recorded which). The rearrangement uses TRBV5-1 and TRBJ1-1. This receptor was identified in a woman between 45 and 60 years old in good health. This chain's CDR3 is CASASEVGTEAFF.